The clone carrying this TCR beta chain was counted only a few times. What it binds is unknown. Individual cDNA molecules received unique molecular identifiers. TCRdb passed the 5' RACE reads through MiXCR, listing each CDR3 protein once. Altogether 75,000 to 80,000 distinct CDR3 sequences are present, less than 20% being singletons, with the ten largest covering roughly 12%. This sample stems from a study of early T cells in non-severe SARS-CoV-2 infection. Study-wide background: Sequencing of bulk RNA from unsorted whole blood was done, without chain pairing. Study-wide results and limits: VDJdb matching favored anti-spike CD8 responses, missing private and CD4 specificities.

CDR3 length equals 14 residues. V lost 0 bases and J lost 6, with 13 bases in between. Germline CDR1 is SGDLS and CDR2 is YYNGEE. This TCR was sampled from an adult who was a healthcare worker with PCR-confirmed SARS-CoV-2 infection or an uninfected control (not recorded which). The chain couples TRBV9 to TRBJ2-7, with D maybe TRBD2 (5 bases). Sequenced material: whole blood. The CDR3 sequence: CASSVELREGEQYF. CDR3 nucleotides: TGTGCCAGCAGCGTAGAACTGAGGGAAGGCGAGCAGTACTTC.